This record concerns one T cell receptor beta chain sequence. The antigen is unknown. Sequencing used immunoSEQ multiplex PCR; TCRdb keeps in-frame clones, though not all of them. Of around 13,000 clones in the sample, 85% to 90% were seen once. The CDR3 runs to 15 residues. Germline V gene sequence: CDR1 SGHNT, CDR2 YYREEE (reference sequence). With V trimmed by 4 bases and J by 2 bases, 4 bases remained unmatched. This record belongs to a study of T cells in narcolepsy. Across the whole study: Patients with NT1 or NT2 and healthy control donors were enrolled.

General observations from the study: Some memory CD4+ repertoires had no autoreactive clone sequences.

This receptor was taken from a human donor with narcolepsy. Sequenced material: CD45RA- memory CD4+ T cells from PBMCs. V usage is TRBV5-4 and J usage is TRBJ2-1, with 9 nucleotides matching TRBD1. CDR3 DNA sequence: TGTGCCAGCAGCCCGGGACAGGGCCCCTACAATGAGCAGTTCTTC. It is translated as CASSPGQGPYNEQFF.